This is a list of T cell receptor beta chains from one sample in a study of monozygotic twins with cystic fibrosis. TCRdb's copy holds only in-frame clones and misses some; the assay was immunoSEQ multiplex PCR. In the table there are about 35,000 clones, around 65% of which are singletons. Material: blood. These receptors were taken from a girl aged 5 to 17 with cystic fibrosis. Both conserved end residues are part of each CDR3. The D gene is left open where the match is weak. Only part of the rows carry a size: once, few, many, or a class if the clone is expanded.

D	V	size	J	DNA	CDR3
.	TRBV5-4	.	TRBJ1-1	TGTGCCAGCAGCGGAGGCTCGGGGGGCTGGGGCACTGAAGCTTTCTTT	CASSGGSGGWGTEAFF
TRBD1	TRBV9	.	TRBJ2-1	TGTGCCAGCAGCGTAACAGGGGCGCTCTACAATGAGCAGTTCTTC	CASSVTGALYNEQFF
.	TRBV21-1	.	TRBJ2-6	TGTGCCAGCAGCAAAGCGCGGGACAGGGCTGCCTCTGGGGCCAACGTCCTGACTTTC	CASSKARDRAASGANVLTF
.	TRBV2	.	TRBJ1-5	TGTGCCAGCAGTCTCGAGGGGACCCAGCATTTT	CASSLEGTQHF
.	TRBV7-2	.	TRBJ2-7	TGTGCCAGCAGCCCAGGAGGTACCCACGAGCAGTACTTC	CASSPGGTHEQYF
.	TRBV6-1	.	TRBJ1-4	TGTGCCAGCGGCCGCAGCAATGAAAAACTGTTTTTT	CASGRSNEKLFF
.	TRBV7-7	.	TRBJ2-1	TGTGCCAGCAGCCCCCTCTTGGAGGGCGATGAGCAGTTCTTC	CASSPLLEGDEQFF
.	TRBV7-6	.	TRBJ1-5	TGTGCCAGCAGCTTGAGGGGAGATCAGCCCCAGCATTTT	CASSLRGDQPQHF
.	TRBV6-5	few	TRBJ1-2	TGTGCCAGCAGGGGCGGAGCCGGGATCCACTATGGCTACACCTTC	CASRGGAGIHYGYTF
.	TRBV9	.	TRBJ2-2	TGTGCCAGCAGCCCCGGGGGCGGTTCGAACACCGGGGAGCTGTTTTTT	CASSPGGGSNTGELFF
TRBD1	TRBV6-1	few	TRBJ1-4	TGTGCCAGCAGTGAGGGAACAGGGGAAAATGAAAAACTGTTTTTT	CASSEGTGENEKLFF
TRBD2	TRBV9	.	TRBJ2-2	TGTGCCAGCAGCAAGGGGCTAGCGGGGGCGAACACCGGGGAGCTGTTTTTT	CASSKGLAGANTGELFF
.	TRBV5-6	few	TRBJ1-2	TGTGCCAGCAGCTTTATTGACCTTGGCTACACCTTC	CASSFIDLGYTF
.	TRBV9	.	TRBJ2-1	TGTGCCAGCAGCGCTCCAGGGAAAAATGAGCAGTTCTTC	CASSAPGKNEQFF
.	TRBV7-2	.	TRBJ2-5	TGTGCCAGCAGCTTCACGGACACCCAAGAGACCCAGTACTTC	CASSFTDTQETQYF
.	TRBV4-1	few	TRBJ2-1	TGCGCCAGCAGCCAAGGGCCCTACAATGAGCAGTTCTTC	CASSQGPYNEQFF
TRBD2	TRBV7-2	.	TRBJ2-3	TGTGCCAGCAGCTTAGATTGGATTAGCGGGAGGTGGGATACGCAGTATTTT	CASSLDWISGRWDTQYF
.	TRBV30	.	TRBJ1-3	TGTGCCTGGACCTCCAGGGGATCGAATGGAAACACCATATATTTT	CAWTSRGSNGNTIYF
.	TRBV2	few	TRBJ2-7	TGTGCCAGCAGTAGGGGTGAGCAGTACTTC	CASSRGEQYF
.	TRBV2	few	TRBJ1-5	TGTGCCAGCAGTATCGACGGTAGCAATCAGCCCCAGCATTTT	CASSIDGSNQPQHF
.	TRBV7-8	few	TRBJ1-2	TGTGCCAGCAGCTTAGGCCGCAGTGACTATGGCTACACCTTC	CASSLGRSDYGYTF
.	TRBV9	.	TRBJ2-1	TGTGCCAGCAGTATAATACAAGGTGAGCAGTTCTTC	CASSIIQGEQFF
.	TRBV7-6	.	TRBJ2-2	TGTGCCAGCAGCTTAGATCCCACCGGGGAGCTGTTTTTT	CASSLDPTGELFF